This entry lists 19 T cell receptor beta chains sequenced from one sample in a study of CD8+ T cells in alopecia areata. Investigators isolated RNA and reverse transcribed it into cDNA to act as the sequencing template. Sequencing used immunoSEQ multiplex PCR; TCRdb keeps in-frame clones, though not all of them. The data contain 60,000 to 90,000 clones, approximately 66% of them singletons. Noted treatment: oral pan-JAK inhibitor, 5-10 mg twice daily. The source material was CD8+ T cells sorted from blood, sampled at week 24, from a patient treated with tofacitinib. All receptors derive from a human donor with alopecia areata.

This clone was seen a few times. The chain is built from TRBV21-1 and TRBJ1-5. TRBV21-1 corresponds to a pseudogene. The CDR3 contains 9 residues. DNA of the CDR3: TGTGCCAACCATCAGCCCCAGCATTTT. It specifies CANHQPQHF.

The chain links TRBV5-1 to TRBJ2-7; no definite D call. Germline V CDR1 and CDR2: SGHRS, YFSETQ. Trimming pared 2 bases from V and 2 bases from J, leaving 8 bases between. This CDR3 is built from 13 residues. This chain's CDR3 is CASSLEATYEQYF. The CDR3 nucleotides read TGCGCCAGCAGCTTAGAGGCTACCTACGAGCAGTACTTC.

This clone turned up a few times. The CDR3 bases are TGTGCCAGCAGTTACTCAGACACTTATGGCTACACCTTC. It specifies CASSYSDTYGYTF. The gene calls are TRBV6-6 and TRBJ1-2, with D unclear. This CDR3 contains 13 residues. The germline CDR1 and CDR2 sequences are MNHNY and SVGAGI (reference sequence). V was pared by 0 bases and J by 5 bases, with 7 bases between.

This chain links TRBV5-1 with TRBJ2-7; 8 nucleotides match TRBD1. From germline, CDR1 is SGHRS and CDR2 YFSETQ. This CDR3 has 15 residues. V dropped 0 bases and J dropped 4; count of bases not matched to a gene: 6. The CDR3 here is CASSLEDRVSYEQYF. The CDR3 DNA is TGCGCCAGCAGCTTGGAGGACAGGGTCAGTTACGAGCAGTACTTC.

The chain joins TRBV28 to TRBJ2-7; D might be TRBD2 (5 bases). This CDR3 region has 13 residues. Germline CDR1 MDHEN, CDR2 SYDVKM. The ends were cut back, 9 bases at V and 0 bases at J, with 12 bases in the middle. CDR3 sequence: CASSTGISYEQYF. The CDR3 coding sequence is TGTGCCAGTTCGACCGGGATCTCCTACGAGCAGTACTTC.

The V call is TRBV6-1, the J call TRBJ2-7; TRBD2 aligns across 15 bases. With 1 base clipped from V and 0 bases from J, the junction kept 10 bases outside the gene matches. The CDR3 spans 20 residues. The germline V gene encodes CDR1 MNHNS and CDR2 SASEGT. This CDR3 is CASSEVGLAGGYPSSYEQYF. The CDR3, as DNA: TGTGCCAGCAGTGAAGTGGGACTAGCGGGGGGCTACCCAAGCTCCTACGAGCAGTACTTC.

In its sample, this clone was seen a few times. V usage is TRBV9 and J usage is TRBJ1-1; 7 bases map to TRBD1. CDR3 size: 15 residues. CDR1 and CDR2 (germline): SGDLS, YYNGEE. The V and J ends lost 3 bases and 3 bases, in that order; junction bases with no gene match: 8. CDR3 coding DNA: TGTGCCAGCAGCGCTTTGACAGGGTCGTACACTGAAGCTTTCTTT. It is translated as CASSALTGSYTEAFF.

This clone was found a few times. The chain joins TRBV4-3 to TRBJ2-2, with D perhaps TRBD2 (6 bases). Germline V gene data show CDR1 as LGHNA and CDR2 as YSLEER. This CDR3 is built from 17 residues. Trimming stripped 0 bases from V and 2 bases from J, with 13 bases between. The CDR3, as DNA: TGCGCCAGCAGCCAAGATCGGAGGGGAGTTAACACCGGGGAGCTGTTTTTT. Protein product: CASSQDRRGVNTGELFF.

The chain has TRBV2 and TRBJ1-1; D is unresolved. V lost 7 bases to trimming and J lost 6 bases, with 9 bases between them. The CDR3 is 11 amino acids. CDR1 SNHLY and CDR2 FYNNEI come from the germline V gene. Here the CDR3 reads CASTPQAEAFF. CDR3 DNA sequence: TGTGCCAGCACCCCTCAAGCTGAAGCTTTCTTT.

V gene TRBV25-1 combines with J gene TRBJ2-1; a possible D gene is TRBD2 (5 bases). The germline V gene encodes CDR1 MGHDK and CDR2 SYGVNS. Trimming removed 4 bases from V and 3 bases from J, with 10 bases in between. The CDR3 contains 14 residues. CDR3 loop: CASSAGGFYNEQFF. The CDR3 nucleotides read TGTGCCAGCAGTGCGGGCGGGTTCTACAATGAGCAGTTCTTC.

This clone was detected ten times or more. The chain recombines TRBV14 with TRBJ2-7; no firm D call. Trimming cost V 4 bases and J 4 bases, with 17 bases left between them. The CDR3 runs to 15 residues. CDR1 and CDR2 from the germline V gene are SGHDN and FVKESK. This chain's CDR3 is CASSPGTSLEYEQYF. In DNA form, the CDR3 reads TGTGCCAGCAGCCCCGGAACCTCGTTGGAGTACGAGCAGTACTTC.

This CDR3 reads CASSLWGMSEQYF. For the CDR3, the DNA is TGTGCCAGCAGCTTGTGGGGTATGAGCGAGCAGTACTTC. J is TRBJ2-7 and V is TRBV5-6; D uncertain. From germline, CDR1 is SGHDT and CDR2 YYEEEE. CDR3 length: 13 residues. V lost 1 base, J lost 6 bases, and 11 bases lay in between.

This clone is a singleton in its sample. This sequence joins TRBV27 and TRBJ2-1; the D is unclear. CDR3 length: 11 residues. Trimming removed 3 bases from V and 6 bases from J, with 3 bases in between. CDR1 and CDR2 from the germline V gene are MNHEY and SMNVEV (reference sequence). CDR3 sequence (DNA): TGTGCCAGCAGTTTGTTCAATGAGCAGTTCTTC. It is translated as CASSLFNEQFF.

The chain employs TRBV7-6 and TRBJ2-2; 8 bases are shared with TRBD2. V lost 5 bases to trimming and J lost 7 bases; unmatched junction nucleotides: 6. Germline-derived CDR1 and CDR2 are SGHVS and FNYEAQ. The CDR3 totals 14 residues. CDR3 in amino acids: CASSPKSGGGELFF. CDR3 sequence (DNA): TGTGCCAGCAGCCCCAAAAGCGGGGGCGGGGAGCTGTTTTTT.

The chain links TRBV29-1 to TRBJ1-2; D is uncertain. Trimming removed 5 bases from V and 1 base from J, with 17 bases in between. There are 15 residues in the CDR3. Germline assignment: CDR1 SQVTM and CDR2 ANQGSEA. CDR3 DNA: TGCAGCGTTTTTTCAGGAACAATAAATAACTATGGCTACACCTTC. Amino acid sequence: CSVFSGTINNYGYTF.

This clone was counted a few times. The rearrangement joins TRBV29-1 to TRBJ1-2; D gene ambiguous. The CDR3 is made up of 10 amino acids. The V gene's germline CDR1 is SQVTM and CDR2 ANQGSEA. The V end lost 1 base, the J end lost 8 bases, and 5 bases lay between the germline ends. CDR3 in DNA: TGCAGCGTTGAAGGATGGGGCTACACCTTC. It yields the protein CSVEGWGYTF.

Written as DNA, the CDR3 is TGTGCCAGCAGCGCGGGACAGGCCACCTACGAGCAGTACTTC. Residues: CASSAGQATYEQYF. The gene calls are TRBV9 and TRBJ2-7; 8 bases agree with TRBD1. V lost 3 bases and J lost 2; bases outside the gene matches: 4. This CDR3 region has 14 residues. CDR1 is SGDLS, CDR2 YYNGEE, per germline.

The CDR3 coding sequence is TGTGCCAGCAGTTTATCCATAGTAGGTGAGCAGTTCTTC. This codes for CASSLSIVGEQFF. The gene calls are TRBV28 and TRBJ2-1; D is unresolved. CDR3 size: 13 residues. V lost 1 base and J lost 9, with 10 bases in between. Looked up from germline, CDR1 is MDHEN and CDR2 is SYDVKM.

The chain links TRBV4-3 to TRBJ1-2, with a possible D match to TRBD1 (6 bases). CDR3 length: 15 residues. Per germline, CDR1 LGHNA and CDR2 YSLEER. Trimming left V 0 bases short and J 2 bases short, with 10 bases between. The chain's CDR3 is CASSQDPGTNYGYTF. Written as DNA, the CDR3 is TGCGCCAGCAGCCAAGATCCGGGGACAAACTATGGCTACACCTTC.